This TCR beta chain originates from a study of T cells in Graves' hyperthyroidism and ophthalmopathy (dated by TCRdb to the late 2010s). Turning to the overall study: Peripheral blood samples were taken at initial diagnosis, before any treatment was given. The study also compared thyroid tissue and blood T-cell repertoires from about six Graves' hyperthyroidism patients. For training and testing, the 100 or so patients in the discovery cohort were randomly divided in a 7:3 ratio. An independent validation cohort of under 20 hyperthyroidism patients and about 15 patients who later progressed to ophthalmopathy tested prospective prediction of ophthalmopathy. To identify TCR V-J signatures that set the groups apart, the researchers used a discovery cohort of 100 or so patients, made up of 43 with Graves' ophthalmopathy and 57 with stable Graves' hyperthyroidism. After sampling, hyperthyroidism patients received methimazole starting at 30 mg daily, and ophthalmopathy patients received high-dose intravenous methylprednisolone. TCR Vbeta CDR3 sequencing of approximately 140 peripheral blood samples (over 40 ophthalmopathy, 75 or so hyperthyroidism and roughly 17 progressor patients) is reported in the paper.

This clonotype was counted many times. There is no known antigen for this receptor. Base qualities are missing; no much larger clone stands one base away. Hyperthyroidism patients were newly diagnosed, with disease duration under 2 months, and aged 18 to 65 years. Any patient with an uncontrolled infection, another autoimmune disease, pregnancy or lactation was excluded. Diagnoses were based on clinical symptoms, serum thyroxine and TRAb, thyroid ultrasound and orbital computed tomography. For progressor patients, blood was drawn at the first diagnosis of hyperthyroidism, before any ophthalmopathy symptoms had appeared. PBMCs were isolated from about 9 ml of fresh peripheral blood by Ficoll-Paque density gradient centrifugation. Progressor patients were first diagnosed with Graves' hyperthyroidism and then developed ophthalmopathy during follow-up. Total RNA was extracted with Trizol reagent, and quality was checked on an Agilent 2100 Bioanalyzer.

Overall study outcomes, separate from this receptor: In validation, the model predicted progression to ophthalmopathy with about 71% sensitivity and 72% to 75% specificity, a median of 6.5 months before onset. Most expanded thyroid clonotypes (frequency above 0.001) were also found in blood, which suggests that blood repertoires may mirror thyroid immune responses. Ophthalmopathy was separated from stable hyperthyroidism by a 13 V-J signature model, with about 86% sensitivity and about 84% specificity obtained in cross-validation and 80%/75% obtained in testing. Sample size was not statistically predetermined, and investigators were not blinded to group allocation.

Amplification of TCR beta CDR3 regions was carried out from RNA transcripts. The TCR CDR3 was subjected to a first round of RT-PCR using the HTBI primer set and the Qiagen OneStep RT-PCR kit. A second multiplex PCR round built the libraries, followed by size selection and purification. The libraries were sequenced on an Illumina HiSeq2000 using paired-end 100 bp reads. The study's processing was this. SOAPnuke was used to process the raw data, throwing out any read that contained adapters or uncalled bases, had a mean Phred below 15, or lacked an exact constant-primer or identifier match. High-quality paired reads were merged with COPE v1.2.5, and unique nucleotide sequences were defined as clonotypes. MiTCR v1.1 was used to align clonotypes to the IMGT TRBV, TRBD and TRBJ reference segments. Only V-J combinations with frequency above 0.0001, covering 99.2% of repertoires, were analysed. A TCS score was defined as the ratio between F50 (clonal expansion) and ExV (chaos), using BLOSUM62-based TCRdist between CDR3 peptides within each V-J. Welch's t-statistics and random forest reduced around 510 V-J features to around 14, which were used in a naive Bayes classifier (R e1071). In-frame beta chains were kept once TCRdb had trimmed the public reads at Q25 with fastp and called clones with MiXCR. Each CDR3 protein appears once, grouped with its most common genes and DNA. TCRdb, not the authors, supplied the V and J calls. The sample has nearly 600,000 distinct CDR3 sequences on record, approximately 15% of them singletons. The top ten clones comprise more than 5% of the sample.

The germline V gene (reference sequence) yields LNHNV for CDR1 and YYDKDF for CDR2. Including the terminal cysteine and phenylalanine, the CDR3 comprises 15 residues. Only the CDR3 part of the read is kept: 45 bases, read in frame from the first base. Trimming at the junction amounts to 0 bases on V and 0 bases on J, and the germline ends lie 8 bases apart. The TCR sequence derives from a woman in her twenties or thirties with Graves' hyperthyroidism that later progressed to Graves' ophthalmopathy. Sequencing was carried out using blood. The chain links TRBV15 with TRBJ1-2, with an unclear D gene assignment. CDR3 loop: CATSRDHTPNYGYTF. The DNA is TGTGCCACCAGCAGAGATCACACCCCTAACTATGGCTACACCTTC. Where the CDR3 stops, the reference TRBV15 and TRBJ1-2 genes take over; the full variable domain is DAMVIQNPRYQVTQFGKPVTLSCSQTLNHNVMYWYQQKSSQAPKLLFHYYDKDFNNEADTPDNFQSRRPNTSFCFLDIRSPGLGDTAMYLCATSRDHTPNYGYTFGSGTRLTVV.